This record concerns one T cell receptor beta chain sequence. This entry comes from a study of blood T cell repertoires in COVID-19. Whole-study context: COVID-19 samples from acute and convalescent phases originated in the United States, Italy and Spain. T cells, B-cell-depleted T cells, or PBMCs provided the cDNA or gDNA that served as material.

The CDR3 sequence is 14 residues long. CDR1 is SGHTA, CDR2 FQGNSA, per germline. Trimming removed 4 bases from V and 8 bases from J, with 17 bases in between. Under the authors' procedure: Amplification of reference gene primers provided the estimated nucleated cell counts. Method: immunoSEQ multiplex PCR; TCRdb's copy keeps in-frame clones and lacks some. V, J and clone size are taken as reported in that table, and D and trimming were inferred from the DNA itself. The repertoire holds 95,000 to 130,000 clones, with 90% as singletons. The genes are TRBV7-2 and TRBJ1-2, with D unresolved. The receptor was isolated from a human donor with active COVID-19. The donor label of this sample is uncertain. The sample consisted of peripheral blood. The CDR3 DNA reads as TGTGCCAGCAGCTCCCCAGCCCCTGGGAGCGGCTACACCTTC. Translated, it gives CASSSPAPGSGYTF.